The 8 T cell receptor beta chains below all came from one sample that was sequenced in a study of blood T cell repertoires in COVID-19. Method: immunoSEQ multiplex PCR; TCRdb's copy keeps in-frame clones and lacks some. The sample records some 130,000 clones, 84% being singletons. Sequencing used peripheral blood. The receptors shown here come from a man aged 60 to 75 with acute or convalescent COVID-19.

The CDR3 loop is CASTPRQGRVNSPLHF. CDR3 DNA: TGTGCCAGCACCCCGAGACAGGGTAGGGTGAATTCACCCCTCCACTTT. The genes are TRBV2 and TRBJ1-6; 7 bases are shared with TRBD1. V shed 7 bases, J shed 7 bases, and the junction held 13 bases outside the gene matches. The CDR3 runs to 16 residues. CDR1 SNHLY and CDR2 FYNNEI come from the germline V gene.

This sequence joins TRBV10-1 and TRBJ2-1; TRBD2 matches at 7 bases. With 3 bases clipped from V and 4 bases from J, the junction kept 6 bases outside the gene matches. The CDR3 spans 15 residues. Germline CDR1 and CDR2: WNHNN and SYGVQD (reference sequence). CDR3: CASSETGGRYNEQFF. The CDR3 DNA is TGCGCCAGCAGTGAAACGGGGGGTAGGTACAATGAGCAGTTCTTC.

The rearrangement uses TRBV19 and TRBJ1-5; possibly TRBD1 for D (6 bases). The CDR3 consists of 15 residues. V lost 2 bases and J 6 bases, leaving 14 bases between the germline ends. Germline V lookup: CDR1 LNHDA, CDR2 SQIVND (reference sequence). CDR3 amino acids: CASSINGGLSQPQHF. DNA for the CDR3: TGTGCCAGTAGTATAAATGGGGGCCTGAGTCAGCCCCAGCATTTT.

The rearrangement joins TRBV19 to TRBJ2-7; a weak D match, TRBD1 (6 bases). CDR1 is LNHDA and CDR2 is SQIVND in the germline V gene (reference sequence). The CDR3 has 14 amino acids. Deletions cut 3 bases from V and 3 bases from J, with 12 bases between. The CDR3 sequence: CASSIPGEFYEQYF. The CDR3 DNA is TGTGCCAGTAGTATTCCAGGGGAATTCTACGAGCAGTACTTC. The complete variable domain, with remaining parts taken from reference TRBV19 and TRBJ2-7, reads DGGITQSPKYLFRKEGQNVTLSCEQNLNHDAMYWYRQDPGQGLRLIYYSQIVNDFQKGDIAEGYSVSREKKESFPLTVTSAQKNPTAFYLCASSIPGEFYEQYFGPGTRLTVT.

The V gene is TRBV6-5, the J gene TRBJ1-1, with a weak D call TRBD1 (5 bases). This CDR3 is built from 14 residues. V dropped 0 bases and J dropped 5 bases, with 10 bases sitting between them. Germline CDR1 and CDR2: MNHEY and SVGAGI. The CDR3 loop is CASSYSGGTTEAFF. CDR3 in DNA: TGTGCCAGCAGTTACTCCGGGGGGACTACTGAAGCTTTCTTT.

V and J are TRBV12-3 or TRBV12-4 and TRBJ1-1; D is undetermined. V gave up 6 bases and J gave up 2 bases, with 7 bases separating them. The CDR3 extends over 12 amino acids. In DNA form, the CDR3 reads TGTGCCAGCAGGAGGTTCAACACTGAAGCTTTCTTT. Its translation: CASRRFNTEAFF.

V usage is TRBV2 and J usage is TRBJ2-1, with 14 bases matching TRBD2. This CDR3 region has 18 residues. CDR1 SNHLY and CDR2 FYNNEI come from the germline V gene. The junction had 21 bases not matched to a gene; V was cut back by 10 bases and J by 10 bases. The CDR3 DNA follows: TGTGCCACCCCGACCCCAGGACTAGCGGGAGGACCCCTTGGCGAGCAGTTCTTC. Its translation: CATPTPGLAGGPLGEQFF.

The V call is TRBV24-1, the J call TRBJ2-1; the match to TRBD1 covers 8 bases. V dropped 4 bases and J dropped 0; count of bases not matched to a gene: 13. The germline CDR1 and CDR2 sequences are KGHDR and SFDVKD. The CDR3 loop spans 19 amino acids. The CDR3 nucleotides are TGTGCCACCAGTGAACCCGGGACAGGCAATTACCACTCCTACAATGAGCAGTTCTTC. As protein: CATSEPGTGNYHSYNEQFF.